This TCR beta chain was recorded in a study of T cell responses to AZD1222 COVID-19 vaccine. Study conclusions and caveats: Donor demographics were predominantly white British with a female majority; clonal diversity may be underestimated. Spike-wide coverage was observed for vaccine-associated CD4 TCRs, with dominant responses at 160-218 and 743-854. Nearly half of spike-specific TCRs reportedly target unmutated variant regions. Increased Spike-specific TCR breadth and depth were observed after two AZD1222 doses.

Profiled with immunoSEQ multiplex PCR; TCRdb holds only in-frame clones, not every one. The table has roughly 150,000 clones, around 93% seen once. To note about this clone: What it binds is not known. The junction departs from the called germline gene at one end, perhaps through a read error.

The CDR3 has 13 amino acids. CDR1 MNHNY and CDR2 SVGAGI come from the germline V gene (reference sequence). The sequence derives from an adult in good health. The chain uses TRBV6-6 and TRBJ2-7, with D perhaps matching TRBD1 (6 bases). The sequenced sample was peripheral blood, obtained on day 0 of AZD1222 vaccination. CDR3 DNA: TGTGCCAGCAGTTCGACAGGCTCCCACGAGCAGTACTTC. It encodes CASSSTGSHEQYF.